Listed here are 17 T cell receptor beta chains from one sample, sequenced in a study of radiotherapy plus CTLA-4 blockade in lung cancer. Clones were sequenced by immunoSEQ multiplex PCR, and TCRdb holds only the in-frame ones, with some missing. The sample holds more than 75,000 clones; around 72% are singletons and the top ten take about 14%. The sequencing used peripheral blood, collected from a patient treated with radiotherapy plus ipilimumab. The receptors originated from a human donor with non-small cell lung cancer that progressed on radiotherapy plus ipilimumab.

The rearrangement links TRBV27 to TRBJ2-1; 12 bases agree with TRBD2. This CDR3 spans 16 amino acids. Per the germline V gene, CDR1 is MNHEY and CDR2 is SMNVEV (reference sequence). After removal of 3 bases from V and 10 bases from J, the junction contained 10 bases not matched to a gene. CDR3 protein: CASSFRASGRAREQFF. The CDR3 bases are TGTGCCAGCAGTTTCAGGGCTAGCGGGAGGGCCAGGGAGCAGTTCTTC.

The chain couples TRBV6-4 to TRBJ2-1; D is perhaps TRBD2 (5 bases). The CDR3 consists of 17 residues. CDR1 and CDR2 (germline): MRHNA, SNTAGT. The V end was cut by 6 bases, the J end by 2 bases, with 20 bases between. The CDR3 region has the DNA TGTGCCAGCAGGGTCCCGGAGCCCTTCGGGGCCTACAATGAGCAGTTCTTC. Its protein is CASRVPEPFGAYNEQFF.

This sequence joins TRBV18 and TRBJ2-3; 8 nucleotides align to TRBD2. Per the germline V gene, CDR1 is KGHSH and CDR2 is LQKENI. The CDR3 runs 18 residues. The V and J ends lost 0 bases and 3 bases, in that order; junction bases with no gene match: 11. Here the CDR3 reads CASSPPVRTSRSTDTQYF. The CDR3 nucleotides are TGTGCCAGCTCACCACCGGTCCGGACTAGCCGCTCGACAGATACGCAGTATTTT. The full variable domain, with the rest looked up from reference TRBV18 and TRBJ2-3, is NAGVMQNPRHLVRRRGQEARLRCSPMKGHSHVYWYRQLPEEGLKFMVYLQKENIIDESGMPKERFSAEFPKEGPSILRIQQVVRGDSAAYFCASSPPVRTSRSTDTQYFGPGTRLTVL.

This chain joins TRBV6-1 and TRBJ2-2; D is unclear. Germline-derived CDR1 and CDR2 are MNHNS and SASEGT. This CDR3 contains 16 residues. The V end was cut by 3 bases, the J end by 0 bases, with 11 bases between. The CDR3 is CASSDFVEANTGELFF. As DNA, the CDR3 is TGTGCCAGCAGTGATTTTGTGGAAGCGAACACCGGGGAGCTGTTTTTT.

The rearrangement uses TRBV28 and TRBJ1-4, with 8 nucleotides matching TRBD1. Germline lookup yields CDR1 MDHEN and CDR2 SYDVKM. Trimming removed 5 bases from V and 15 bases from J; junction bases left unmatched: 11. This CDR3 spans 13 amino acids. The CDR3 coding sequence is TGTGCCAGCAGTCTTTCGACAGGGGTGGATTTGTTTTTT. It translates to CASSLSTGVDLFF.

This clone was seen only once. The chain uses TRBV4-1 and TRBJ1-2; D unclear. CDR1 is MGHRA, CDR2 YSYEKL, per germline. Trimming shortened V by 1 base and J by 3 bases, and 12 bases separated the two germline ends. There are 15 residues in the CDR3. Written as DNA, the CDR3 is TGCGCCAGCAGCCAAGGGTTCGGGTTTGACTATGGCTACACCTTC. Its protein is CASSQGFGFDYGYTF.

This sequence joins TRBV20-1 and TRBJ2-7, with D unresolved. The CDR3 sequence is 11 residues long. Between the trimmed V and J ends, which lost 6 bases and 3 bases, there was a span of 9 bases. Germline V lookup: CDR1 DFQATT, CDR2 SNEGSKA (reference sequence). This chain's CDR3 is CSAGPYYEQYF. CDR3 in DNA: TGCAGTGCAGGGCCATACTACGAGCAGTACTTC.

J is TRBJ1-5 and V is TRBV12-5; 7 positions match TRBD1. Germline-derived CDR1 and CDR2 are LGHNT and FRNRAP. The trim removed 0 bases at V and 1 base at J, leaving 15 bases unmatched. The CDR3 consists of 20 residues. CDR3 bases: TGTGCTAGTGGTTTGGTACCCTCTCGGACAGGCAAGGAGAGCAATCAGCCCCAGCATTTT. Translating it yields CASGLVPSRTGKESNQPQHF.

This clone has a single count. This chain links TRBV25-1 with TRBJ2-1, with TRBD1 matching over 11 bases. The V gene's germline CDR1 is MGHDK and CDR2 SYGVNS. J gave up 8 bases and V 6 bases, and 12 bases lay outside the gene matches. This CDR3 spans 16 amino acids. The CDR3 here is CASSPPDRGLDHEQFF. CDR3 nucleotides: TGTGCCAGCAGCCCCCCGGACAGGGGGCTTGACCATGAGCAGTTCTTC.

This CDR3 is CASSPFGTYYGYTF. The CDR3 DNA is TGTGCCAGCAGCCCATTCGGGACCTACTATGGCTACACCTTC. The chain couples TRBV7-9 to TRBJ1-2; D may be TRBD1 (5 bases). V dropped 5 bases and J dropped 3 bases, with 13 bases sitting between them. The germline CDR1 and CDR2 sequences are SEHNR and FQNEAQ (reference sequence). There are 14 residues in the CDR3.

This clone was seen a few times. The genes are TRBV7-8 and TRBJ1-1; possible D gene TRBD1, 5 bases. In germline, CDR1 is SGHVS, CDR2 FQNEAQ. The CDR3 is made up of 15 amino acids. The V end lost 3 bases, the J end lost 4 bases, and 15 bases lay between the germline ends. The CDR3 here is CASSLRIGGVTEAFF. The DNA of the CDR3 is TGTGCCAGCAGCTTGCGGATTGGGGGGGTCACTGAAGCTTTCTTT.

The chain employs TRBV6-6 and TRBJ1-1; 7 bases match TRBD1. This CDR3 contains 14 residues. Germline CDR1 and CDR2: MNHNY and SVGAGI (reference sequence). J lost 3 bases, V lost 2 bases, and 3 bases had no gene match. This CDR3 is CASSYRTGYTEAFF. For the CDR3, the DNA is TGTGCCAGCAGTTACCGGACAGGTTACACTGAAGCTTTCTTT.

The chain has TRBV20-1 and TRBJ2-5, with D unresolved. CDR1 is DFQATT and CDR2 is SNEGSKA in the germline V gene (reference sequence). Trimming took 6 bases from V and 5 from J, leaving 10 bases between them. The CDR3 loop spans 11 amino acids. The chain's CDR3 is CSAVLFETQYF. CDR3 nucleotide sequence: TGCAGTGCGGTCCTCTTTGAGACCCAGTACTTC.

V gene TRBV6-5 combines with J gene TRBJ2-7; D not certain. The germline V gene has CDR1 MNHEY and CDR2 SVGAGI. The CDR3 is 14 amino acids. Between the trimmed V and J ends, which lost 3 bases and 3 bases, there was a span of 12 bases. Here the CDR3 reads CASSYSLEGYEQYF. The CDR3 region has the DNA TGTGCCAGCAGTTATAGTCTGGAAGGCTACGAGCAGTACTTC.

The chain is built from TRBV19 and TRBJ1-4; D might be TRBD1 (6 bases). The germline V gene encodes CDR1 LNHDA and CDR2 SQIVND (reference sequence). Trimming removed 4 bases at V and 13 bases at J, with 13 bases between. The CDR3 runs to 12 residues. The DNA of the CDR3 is TGTGCCAGTAGTACCCAGGGGCCGGGACTGTTTTTT. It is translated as CASSTQGPGLFF.

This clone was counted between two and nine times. The CDR3 is CASSLPAVGVSFHEQFF. CDR3 DNA sequence: TGTGCCAGCAGCTTACCCGCGGTGGGAGTCTCTTTCCATGAGCAGTTCTTC. The chain has TRBV11-2 and TRBJ2-1, with D perhaps TRBD2 (5 bases). Trimming pared 2 bases from V and 8 bases from J, leaving 22 bases between. There are 17 residues in the CDR3. The germline gives CDR1 SGHAT, CDR2 FQNNGV. The full variable domain, in which reference TRBV11-2 and TRBJ2-1 provide the parts outside the CDR3, is EAGVAQSPRYKIIEKRQSVAFWCNPISGHATLYWYQQILGQGPKLLIQFQNNGVVDDSQLPKDRFSAERLKGVDSTLKIQPAKLEDSAVYLCASSLPAVGVSFHEQFFGPGTRLTVL.

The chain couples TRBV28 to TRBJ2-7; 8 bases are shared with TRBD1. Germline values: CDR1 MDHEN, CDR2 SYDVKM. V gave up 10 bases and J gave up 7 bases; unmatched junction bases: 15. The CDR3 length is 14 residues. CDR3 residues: CATSGLDRAGEQYF. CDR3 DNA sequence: TGTGCCACCAGCGGGTTGGACAGGGCGGGTGAGCAGTACTTC. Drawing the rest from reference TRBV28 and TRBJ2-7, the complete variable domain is DVKVTQSSRYLVKRTGEKVFLECVQDMDHENMFWYRQDPGLGLRLIYFSYDVKMKEKGDIPEGYSVSREKKERFSLILESASTNQTSMYLCATSGLDRAGEQYFGPGTRLTVT.